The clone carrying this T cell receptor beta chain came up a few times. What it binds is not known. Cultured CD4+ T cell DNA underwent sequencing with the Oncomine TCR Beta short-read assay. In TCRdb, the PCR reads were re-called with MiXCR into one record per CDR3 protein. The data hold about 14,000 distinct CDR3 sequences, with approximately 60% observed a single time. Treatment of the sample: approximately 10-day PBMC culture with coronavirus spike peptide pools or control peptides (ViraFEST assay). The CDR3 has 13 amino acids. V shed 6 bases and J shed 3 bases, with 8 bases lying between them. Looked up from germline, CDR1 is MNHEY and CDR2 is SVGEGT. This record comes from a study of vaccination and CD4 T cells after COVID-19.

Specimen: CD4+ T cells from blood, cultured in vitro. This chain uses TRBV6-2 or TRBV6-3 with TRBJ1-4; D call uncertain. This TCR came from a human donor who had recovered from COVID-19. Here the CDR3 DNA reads TGTGCCAGCAGGGGGTGGGCTAATGAAAAACTGTTTTTT. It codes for CASRGWANEKLFF.